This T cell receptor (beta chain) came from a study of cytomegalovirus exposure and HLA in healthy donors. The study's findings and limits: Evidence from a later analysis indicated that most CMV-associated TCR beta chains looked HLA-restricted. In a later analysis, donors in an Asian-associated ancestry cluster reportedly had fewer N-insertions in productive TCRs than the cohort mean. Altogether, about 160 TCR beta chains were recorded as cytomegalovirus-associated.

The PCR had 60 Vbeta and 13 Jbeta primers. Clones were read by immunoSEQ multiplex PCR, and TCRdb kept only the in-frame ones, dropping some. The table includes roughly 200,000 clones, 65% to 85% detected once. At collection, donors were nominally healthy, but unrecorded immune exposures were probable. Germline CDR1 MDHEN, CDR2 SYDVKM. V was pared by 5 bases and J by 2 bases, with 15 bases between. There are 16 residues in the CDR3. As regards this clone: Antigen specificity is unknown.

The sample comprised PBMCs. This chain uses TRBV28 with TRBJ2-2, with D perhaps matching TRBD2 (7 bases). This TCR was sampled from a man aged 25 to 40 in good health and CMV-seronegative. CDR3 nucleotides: TGTGCCAGCAGTCCCTGGGGGGGCCCCAACACCGGGGAGCTGTTTTTT. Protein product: CASSPWGGPNTGELFF.